A single sample is the source of the 23 T cell receptor beta chains below, sequenced in a study of graft-versus-host responses after intestinal transplantation. No antigen has been assigned to these receptors. Profiling relied on immunoSEQ multiplex PCR, and the TCRdb table lists in-frame clones only, not all of them. The data show more than 80,000 clones, under 85% seen once. The source was unstimulated CD8+ T cells sorted from spleen or lymph node cells, collected before intestinal transplant. These receptors came from a human donor who received an intestinal transplant.

Worth noting for this clone: At the DNA level, this CDR3 is encoded by other sequences in the same sample as well. CDR3 in amino acids: CASSESLRRAGFSRTDTQYF. In DNA form, the CDR3 reads TGTGCCAGCAGTGAATCGCTCAGGAGAGCGGGGTTCTCTCGCACAGATACGCAGTATTTT. The chain links TRBV2 to TRBJ2-3; TRBD2 matches 7 bases. The CDR3 extends over 20 amino acids. V shed 2 bases and J 1 base; nucleotides not matched to a gene: 18. Germline V gives CDR1 SNHLY, CDR2 FYNNEI.

V gene TRBV9 combines with J gene TRBJ1-1; D is uncertain. V shed 0 bases and J shed 3 bases, with 12 bases lying between them. CDR1 is SGDLS, CDR2 YYNGEE, per germline. CDR3 size: 15 residues. CDR3 residues: CASSVGGLPYTEAFF. For the CDR3, the DNA is TGTGCCAGCAGCGTAGGTGGGCTCCCCTACACTGAAGCTTTCTTT.

The chain couples TRBV29-1 to TRBJ2-7, with a tentative D call TRBD2 (5 bases). Deletions cut 4 bases from V and 3 bases from J, with 13 bases between. CDR3 length equals 13 residues. Germline CDR1 reads SQVTM; CDR2 reads ANQGSEA. CDR3 nucleotide sequence: TGCAGCGTTGTGGGAGACCCGAACTACGAGCAGTACTTC. This encodes CSVVGDPNYEQYF.

The CDR3 DNA sequence: TGTGCCAGCAGCTTGGACGGATCGAGCTCCTACGAGCAGTACTTC. Translating gives CASSLDGSSSYEQYF. The chain carries TRBV5-4 and TRBJ2-5, with no clear D. The tail of the sequence fits TRBJ2-7 better, so the J call may be wrong. The V gene's germline CDR1 is SGHNT and CDR2 YYREEE (reference sequence). This CDR3 has 15 amino acids.

The chain uses TRBV9 and TRBJ1-2; tentative D call: TRBD1 (6 bases). This CDR3 has 15 amino acids. The V gene lost 0 bases and the J gene lost 0 bases, with 9 bases spanning the gap. Germline loops: CDR1 SGDLS, CDR2 YYNGEE. The CDR3 loop reads CASSVENRANYGYTF. For the CDR3, the DNA is TGTGCCAGCAGCGTAGAAAACAGGGCTAACTATGGCTACACCTTC.

The V and J genes are TRBV9 and TRBJ2-1; 11 nucleotides match TRBD2. CDR3 size: 17 residues. Losses at the gene ends were 3 bases for V and 0 bases for J; bases not matched to a gene: 5. Germline V CDR1 and CDR2: SGDLS, YYNGEE. CDR3 residues: CASSEGGTSGSYNEQFF. CDR3 nucleotide sequence: TGTGCCAGCAGCGAGGGGGGGACTAGCGGCTCCTACAATGAGCAGTTCTTC.

The chain combines TRBV28 with TRBJ1-3; D is undetermined. Trimming took off 6 bases at V and 0 bases at J, with 15 bases between the two ends. The germline V gene has CDR1 MDHEN and CDR2 SYDVKM. This CDR3 has 16 amino acids. This CDR3 is CASRPDRESSGNTIYF. CDR3 sequence (DNA): TGTGCCAGCAGGCCGGACCGAGAAAGCTCTGGAAACACCATATATTTT.

This clone appeared a single time. V gene TRBV11-2 combines with J gene TRBJ2-7; D not certain. Germline V gene data show CDR1 as SGHAT and CDR2 as FQNNGV. CDR3 size: 12 residues. V was pared by 4 bases and J by 4 bases, with 8 bases between. CDR3 nucleotides: TGTGCCAGCAGCTCCGAGAATTACGAGCAGTACTTC. Its translation: CASSSENYEQYF.

The V gene is TRBV27, the J gene TRBJ2-6; 8 bases are a match to TRBD1. Trimming removed 5 bases from V and 12 bases from J; junction bases left unmatched: 6. There are 13 residues in the CDR3. Germline lookup yields CDR1 MNHEY and CDR2 SMNVEV (reference sequence). The CDR3 sequence is CASSPGTGIVLTF. In DNA, the CDR3 is TGTGCCAGCAGTCCCGGGACAGGTATCGTCCTGACTTTC.

With respect to this clone: At the DNA level, this CDR3 is encoded by other sequences in the same sample as well. The chain couples TRBV6-5 to TRBJ2-6; D not resolved. CDR3 length: 14 residues. Germline CDR1 is MNHEY and CDR2 is SVGAGI. The V and J ends lost 2 bases and 0 bases respectively, with 2 bases between them. CDR3 protein: CASSYSSGANVLTF. Here the CDR3 DNA reads TGTGCCAGCAGTTACAGCTCTGGGGCCAACGTCCTGACTTTC.

The chain links TRBV5-1 to TRBJ2-3; D is unclear. Per germline, CDR1 SGHRS and CDR2 YFSETQ. Trimming took 2 bases from V and 5 from J, leaving 18 bases between them. The CDR3 sequence is 16 residues long. CDR3 sequence reads: CASSFAQGPLGDTQYF. The CDR3 DNA sequence: TGCGCCAGCAGCTTTGCCCAAGGGCCTTTAGGAGATACGCAGTATTTT.

The gene calls are TRBV4-1 and TRBJ2-7, with TRBD2 as a possible D gene (5 bases). The germline CDR1 and CDR2 sequences are MGHRA and YSYEKL. The CDR3 consists of 14 residues. Trimming stripped 8 bases from V and 0 bases from J, with 14 bases between. This chain's CDR3 is CASAKVGSSYEQYF. CDR3 nucleotide sequence: TGCGCCAGCGCCAAGGTAGGGAGCTCCTACGAGCAGTACTTC.

This clone showed up just a few times. CDR3 amino acids: CASSLTGLSGNTIYF. The DNA for the CDR3 is TGTGCCAGCAGCTTGACAGGGCTCTCTGGAAACACCATATATTTT. The chain recombines TRBV6-1 with TRBJ1-3, with 7 bases that match TRBD1. Germline trimming cut 6 bases from V and 0 bases from J; bases unmatched to any gene: 5. The V gene's germline CDR1 is MNHNS and CDR2 SASEGT. The CDR3 extends over 15 amino acids.

CDR3 coding DNA: TGCGCCAGCAGTCCTGGACAGGGAGTGGGAAACACCATATATTTT. Protein sequence: CASSPGQGVGNTIYF. The chain couples TRBV10-1 to TRBJ1-3; 8 positions agree with TRBD1. J lost 4 bases, V lost 5 bases, and 7 bases had no gene match. Germline V gene lookup returns CDR1 WNHNN and CDR2 SYGVQD (reference sequence). The CDR3 consists of 15 residues.

The chain has TRBV6-1 and TRBJ1-1; D is ambiguous. The CDR3 extends over 14 amino acids. V lost 0 bases, J lost 7 bases, and 12 bases lay in between. Germline V gene data show CDR1 as MNHNS and CDR2 as SASEGT. Written as DNA, the CDR3 is TGTGCCAGCAGTGAAGCACGGGAAAAGGATGAAGCTTTCTTT. The encoded protein is CASSEAREKDEAFF.

The chain recombines TRBV6-5 with TRBJ2-7; D remains unclear. The CDR3 contains 11 residues. Trimming cost V 0 bases and J 6 bases, with 3 bases left between them. Per the germline V gene, CDR1 is MNHEY and CDR2 is SVGAGI. CDR3: CASSYSSEQYF. The CDR3 DNA sequence: TGTGCCAGCAGTTACTCCAGCGAGCAGTACTTC.

V and J are TRBV5-7 and TRBJ2-6; D call uncertain. TRBV5-7 is given ORF status, its function remaining uncertain. Deletions cut 6 bases from V and 5 bases from J, with 21 bases between. This CDR3 has 17 amino acids. The CDR3 DNA is TGTGCCAGCACCTGGCTCTGCGTACAAAGTCGGGCCAACGTCCTGACTTTC. Translation gives CASTWLCVQSRANVLTF.

The chain links TRBV2 to TRBJ1-4; 11 bases align to TRBD1. Germline V gene lookup returns CDR1 SNHLY and CDR2 FYNNEI. Trimming cost V 5 bases and J 7 bases; bases outside gene matches: 6. The CDR3 is made up of 15 amino acids. CDR3 sequence (DNA): TGTGCCAGCAGTTCCCGGGACAGGGGGATTGAAAAACTGTTTTTT. It translates to CASSSRDRGIEKLFF.

This chain connects TRBV10-1 to TRBJ1-1, with a possible D match to TRBD1 (6 bases). The CDR3 consists of 14 residues. V was shortened by 4 bases and J by 6 bases, with 15 bases between the two germline ends. Germline CDR1 reads WNHNN; CDR2 reads SYGVQD (reference sequence). CDR3 protein: CASSANRVKAEAFF. CDR3 in DNA: TGCGCCAGCAGTGCAAACAGGGTTAAGGCTGAAGCTTTCTTT.

This clone has just a few counts. This sequence joins TRBV7-9 and TRBJ2-1; 8 nucleotides agree with TRBD2. The CDR3 extends over 14 amino acids. Germline CDR1 reads SEHNR; CDR2 reads FQNEAQ (reference sequence). The V and J ends lost 3 bases and 3 bases, in that order; junction bases with no gene match: 1. In DNA form, the CDR3 reads TGTGCCAGCAGCTTCGGGACTAGCTACAATGAGCAGTTCTTC. It encodes CASSFGTSYNEQFF.

The chain carries TRBV30 and TRBJ2-7; 7 bases align to TRBD2. This CDR3 is 14 amino acids long. The germline CDR1 and CDR2 sequences are GTSNPN and SVGIG (reference sequence). Trimming at V came to 3 bases and at J to 1 base, leaving 6 bases not matched to a gene. The CDR3 DNA is TGTGCCTGGAGACCTAGCGGACTTTCCTACGAGCAGTACTTC. Translated: CAWRPSGLSYEQYF.

The V gene is TRBV5-1, the J gene TRBJ1-4; D possibly corresponds to TRBD1 (5 bases). The CDR3 length is 14 residues. V was trimmed by 1 base and J by 10 bases, leaving 14 bases between them. Germline V gene data show CDR1 as SGHRS and CDR2 as YFSETQ. CDR3: CASSLSVPRGKLFF. DNA of the CDR3: TGCGCCAGCAGCTTGTCGGTACCGAGGGGAAAACTGTTTTTT.

CDR3 in DNA: TGTGCCAGCAGCTTGAACACAGCCTTCTATGGCTACCCTGTCTATGGCTACACCTTC. Amino acid sequence: CASSLNTAFYGYPVYGYTF. J is TRBJ1-2 and V is TRBV5-6, with no clear D. This CDR3 spans 19 amino acids. Per the germline V gene, CDR1 is SGHDT and CDR2 is YYEEEE. V was trimmed by 1 base and J by 4 bases, leaving 26 bases between them.